These 27 T cell receptor beta chains were sequenced from one sample in a study of vaccination effects on CD4 cells after COVID-19. Data came from immunoSEQ multiplex PCR; TCRdb stores just in-frame clones and leaves some out. The sample consists of about 73,000 clones, 65% to 80% of them appearing once. No cognate antigen is known for these TCRs. The culture ran for 9 to 11 days, and then CD4+ T cells were isolated. BNT162b2 vaccine or mRNA-1273 vaccine was given to participants in two doses. The sequenced sample was CD4+ T cells from PBMCs cultured without peptide, obtained after COVID-19 vaccination. Source of these receptors: a human donor who received a COVID-19 vaccine.

The CDR3 sequence: CASSEGVSSYEQYV. The CDR3 DNA reads TGCGCCAGCAGTGAGGGGGTTTCCTCCTACGAGCAGTACGTC. The rearrangement joins TRBV10-2 to TRBJ2-7; unclear D gene. The CDR3 spans 14 residues. CDR1 WSHSY and CDR2 SAAADI come from the germline V gene. V was trimmed by 2 bases and J by 0 bases, leaving 8 bases between them.

The chain carries TRBV28 and TRBJ1-3; a possible D gene is TRBD1 (5 bases). Germline CDR1 is MDHEN and CDR2 is SYDVKM. The CDR3 extends over 15 amino acids. V lost 6 bases, J lost 3 bases, and 15 bases lay in between. The CDR3 here is CASSRTGGSGNTIYF. As DNA, the CDR3 is TGTGCCAGCAGCCGCACAGGAGGGAGTGGAAACACCATATATTTT. Filled out from reference TRBV28 and TRBJ1-3, the complete variable domain reads DVKVTQSSRYLVKRTGEKVFLECVQDMDHENMFWYRQDPGLGLRLIYFSYDVKMKEKGDIPEGYSVSREKKERFSLILESASTNQTSMYLCASSRTGGSGNTIYFGEGSWLTVV.

The CDR3 nucleotides are TGTGCCAGCAGTGGTTGGCGGGGTCGCACAGATACGCAGTATTTT. Translation gives CASSGWRGRTDTQYF. This chain links TRBV2 with TRBJ2-3; D perhaps matches TRBD2 (6 bases). The CDR3 has 15 residues. Germline-derived CDR1 and CDR2 are SNHLY and FYNNEI. V shed 4 bases and J shed 1 base, with 12 bases lying between them.

The chain employs TRBV7-2 and TRBJ1-6; D not certain. Germline values: CDR1 SGHTA, CDR2 FQGNSA. This CDR3 is 15 amino acids long. Trimming took off 1 base at V and 1 base at J, with 5 bases between the two ends. The CDR3, as DNA: TGTGCCAGCAGCTTAGACAGTTCCTATAATTCACCCCTCCACTTT. It codes for CASSLDSSYNSPLHF.

CDR3 sequence: CASGLYADTQYF. CDR3 DNA: TGTGCTAGTGGTTTGTACGCAGATACGCAGTATTTT. This rearrangement joins TRBV12-5 to TRBJ2-3; D not certain. Trimming took 2 bases from V and 4 from J, leaving 4 bases between them. CDR1 and CDR2 (germline): LGHNT, FRNRAP. The CDR3 is 12 residues long. Drawing the rest from reference TRBV12-5 and TRBJ2-3, the complete variable domain is DARVTQTPRHKVTEMGQEVTMRCQPILGHNTVFWYRQTMMQGLELLAYFRNRAPLDDSGMPKDRFSAEMPDATLATLKIQPSEPRDSAVYFCASGLYADTQYFGPGTRLTVL.

The rearrangement links TRBV5-1 to TRBJ2-1; the D is unclear. The germline V gene has CDR1 SGHRS and CDR2 YFSETQ. The V end was cut by 2 bases, the J end by 7 bases, with 13 bases between. The CDR3 sequence is 14 residues long. The CDR3 is CASSLPGSMNEQFF. CDR3 sequence (DNA): TGCGCCAGCAGCTTACCCGGTAGTATGAATGAGCAGTTCTTC.

The gene calls are TRBV20-1 and TRBJ1-2, with a possible D match to TRBD1 (6 bases). Trimming pared 8 bases from V and 5 bases from J, leaving 12 bases between. This CDR3 has 11 amino acids. In germline, CDR1 is DFQATT, CDR2 SNEGSKA (reference sequence). CDR3 amino acids: CSQGNGYGYTF. In DNA form, the CDR3 reads TGCAGTCAGGGGAATGGGTATGGCTACACCTTC.

This chain connects TRBV5-1 to TRBJ1-5; D gene unclear. This CDR3 is 16 amino acids long. Trimming removed 0 bases from V and 6 bases from J, with 16 bases in between. Germline CDR1 is SGHRS and CDR2 is YFSETQ. In nucleotides, the CDR3 is TGCGCCAGCAGCTTGGTCCCTGACGCTTCGCCTCAGCCCCAGCATTTT. Its protein product is CASSLVPDASPQPQHF.

The V call is TRBV7-5, the J call TRBJ1-5; TRBD1 is the table's D call, not checked against the DNA. TRBV7-5 has pseudogene status. The length of the CDR3 is 18 residues. The CDR3 reads CARSSKRDSEDSNQPQHF. As DNA, the CDR3 is TGTGCCAGAAGCTCAAAACGGGACAGCGAAGATAGCAATCAGCCCCAGCATTTT.

The J gene is TRBJ1-3, the V gene TRBV30, with D possibly being TRBD1 (6 bases). CDR3 length equals 14 residues. CDR1 and CDR2 from the germline V gene are GTSNPN and SVGIG (reference sequence). Trimming removed 4 bases at V and 4 bases at J, with 14 bases between. The CDR3 sequence is CAWTRGQGGNTIYF. In nucleotides, the CDR3 is TGTGCCTGGACCCGAGGGCAGGGGGGAAACACCATATATTTT.

The chain couples TRBV19 to TRBJ1-2; 9 bases are shared with TRBD1. The CDR3 runs to 14 residues. The germline V gene encodes CDR1 LNHDA and CDR2 SQIVND (reference sequence). Germline trimming cut 5 bases from V and 8 bases from J; bases unmatched to any gene: 9. In DNA form, the CDR3 reads TGTGCCAGTAGTGCGACAGGGGGTCGGTTCGGCTACACCTTC. Translation gives CASSATGGRFGYTF.

This clone came up a few times. V and J are TRBV5-1 and TRBJ1-2; D unclear. Germline CDR1 SGHRS, CDR2 YFSETQ. This CDR3 spans 14 amino acids. Trimming pared 5 bases from V and 4 bases from J, leaving 15 bases between. The DNA for the CDR3 is TGCGCCAGCAGACTGTTATGGGGAAGCTATGGCTACACCTTC. It is translated as CASRLLWGSYGYTF.

This clone was counted between two and nine times. This chain links TRBV28 with TRBJ1-2, with 10 nucleotides matching TRBD1. Germline V gene lookup returns CDR1 MDHEN and CDR2 SYDVKM. V gave up 6 bases and J gave up 8 bases; unmatched junction bases: 12. The CDR3 extends over 15 amino acids. The CDR3 DNA is TGTGCCAGCAGCGTACCGGGACAGGGGAACGAGGGCTACACCTTC. It yields the protein CASSVPGQGNEGYTF.

The chain has TRBV29-1 and TRBJ2-7; the match to TRBD2 covers 7 bases. The CDR3 is 12 residues long. The germline CDR1 and CDR2 sequences are SQVTM and ANQGSEA. V shed 6 bases, J shed 3 bases, and the junction held 5 bases outside the gene matches. DNA for the CDR3: TGCAGCGTGGGAGGGGACGGCTACGAGCAGTACGTC. Protein product: CSVGGDGYEQYV.

The chain links TRBV6-5 to TRBJ1-1, with TRBD1 as a possible D gene (6 bases). The CDR3 consists of 14 residues. The V gene lost 4 bases and the J gene lost 5 bases, with 14 bases spanning the gap. CDR1 is MNHEY, CDR2 SVGAGI, per germline. This CDR3 is CASSSGSRGTEAFF. Written as DNA, the CDR3 is TGTGCCAGCAGTTCCGGGTCCAGGGGTACTGAAGCTTTCTTT.

The rearrangement links TRBV7-2 to TRBJ2-7; D unresolved. Per germline, CDR1 SGHTA and CDR2 FQGNSA. The CDR3 length is 13 residues. Trimming shortened V by 2 bases and J by 7 bases, and 12 bases separated the two germline ends. This chain's CDR3 is CASSLISSREQYV. CDR3 nucleotide sequence: TGTGCCAGCAGCTTAATTTCATCGAGGGAGCAGTACGTC.

The chain joins TRBV6-6 to TRBJ2-1; 9 nucleotides agree with TRBD1. This CDR3 comprises 15 residues. V gave up 5 bases and J gave up 4 bases; unmatched junction bases: 6. The germline CDR1 and CDR2 sequences are MNHNY and SVGAGI (reference sequence). The CDR3 here is CASSMDRGSYNEQFF. CDR3 sequence (DNA): TGTGCCAGCAGTATGGACAGGGGCTCATACAATGAGCAGTTCTTC.

The genes are TRBV6-4 and TRBJ1-1; D is undetermined. V lost 5 bases, J lost 2 bases, and 9 bases lay in between. CDR1 and CDR2 from the germline V gene are MRHNA and SNTAGT. This CDR3 is 13 amino acids long. The CDR3 sequence: CASSSTANTEAFF. The DNA of the CDR3 is TGTGCCAGCAGTTCGACTGCCAACACTGAAGCTTTCTTT.

The chain recombines TRBV5-1 with TRBJ1-2, with D possibly matching TRBD1 (5 bases). This CDR3 spans 13 amino acids. Trimming took 3 bases from V and 0 from J, leaving 6 bases between them. The germline V gene encodes CDR1 SGHRS and CDR2 YFSETQ. The CDR3 DNA follows: TGCGCCAGCAGCTCGACAGCTAACTATGGCTACACCTTC. It codes for CASSSTANYGYTF. Combining the CDR3 with reference TRBV5-1 and TRBJ1-2 gives the whole variable domain KAGVTQTPRYLIKTRGQQVTLSCSPISGHRSVSWYQQTPGQGLQFLFEYFSETQRNKGNFPGRFSGRQFSNSRSEMNVSTLELGDSALYLCASSSTANYGYTFGSGTRLTVV.

The V gene is TRBV5-1, the J gene TRBJ1-2, with TRBD1 matching over 7 bases. This CDR3 is 14 amino acids long. CDR1 SGHRS and CDR2 YFSETQ come from the germline V gene. The J segment lost 5 bases and the V segment lost 6 bases, leaving 10 bases of the junction unmatched. The CDR3 region has the DNA TGCGCCAGCACCTTCACAGGGGTCACGTATGGCTACACCTTC. Encoded protein: CASTFTGVTYGYTF. Based on the CDR3 plus reference TRBV5-1 and TRBJ1-2, the full variable domain is KAGVTQTPRYLIKTRGQQVTLSCSPISGHRSVSWYQQTPGQGLQFLFEYFSETQRNKGNFPGRFSGRQFSNSRSEMNVSTLELGDSALYLCASTFTGVTYGYTFGSGTRLTVV.

This clone showed up just a few times. The V call is TRBV28, the J call TRBJ1-5; unclear D gene. V lost 7 bases, J lost 8 bases, and 12 bases lay in between. This CDR3 spans 12 amino acids. CDR1 MDHEN and CDR2 SYDVKM come from the germline V gene. This CDR3 reads CASTNLWEPQHF. CDR3 in DNA: TGTGCCAGCACCAACCTCTGGGAGCCCCAGCATTTT.

The J gene is TRBJ1-5, the V gene TRBV18, with a tentative D call TRBD1 (5 bases). The CDR3 covers 15 residues. The V and J ends lost 3 bases and 2 bases respectively, with 11 bases between them. In germline, CDR1 is KGHSH, CDR2 LQKENI. The CDR3 reads CASSPPGPGNQPQHF. The CDR3 nucleotides read TGTGCCAGCTCACCGCCGGGACCGGGCAATCAGCCCCAGCATTTT.

This clone was observed a single time. This chain connects TRBV5-6 to TRBJ2-7, with 7 bases matching TRBD1. This CDR3 is built from 14 residues. V was pared by 4 bases and J by 5 bases, with 9 bases of the junction left unmatched. The germline V gene has CDR1 SGHDT and CDR2 YYEEEE. The CDR3 protein is CASSMNRGPDEQYV. As DNA, the CDR3 is TGTGCCAGCAGCATGAACAGGGGTCCGGACGAGCAGTACGTC.

The CDR3 spells CASSSPNSGGFANTGELFF. In DNA, the CDR3 is TGTGCCAGCAGCTCGCCAAATAGCGGGGGGTTCGCGAACACCGGGGAGCTGTTTTTT. The chain employs TRBV11-2 and TRBJ2-2; 10 bases align to TRBD2. This CDR3 is built from 19 residues. V was pared by 4 bases and J by 0 bases, with 11 bases of the junction left unmatched. Germline V gene lookup returns CDR1 SGHAT and CDR2 FQNNGV.

This clone was seen only a few times. The rearrangement joins TRBV5-1 to TRBJ2-2; no clear D gene. Germline loops: CDR1 SGHRS, CDR2 YFSETQ. This CDR3 contains 12 residues. V lost 2 bases and J lost 5, with 4 bases in between. This CDR3 reads CASSLTTGELFF. The CDR3 region has the DNA TGCGCCAGCAGCTTAACTACCGGGGAGCTGTTTTTT.

V gene TRBV23-1 combines with J gene TRBJ1-2; the D gene is possibly TRBD1 (5 bases). TRBV23-1 qualifies as an ORF whose function is uncertain. The germline V and J ends were trimmed by 4 bases and 4 bases, with 10 bases remaining between them. This CDR3 contains 13 residues. CDR3 amino acids: CASSPTVVYGYTF. As DNA, the CDR3 is TGCGCCAGCAGTCCGACAGTTGTCTATGGCTACACCTTC.

This chain connects TRBV19 to TRBJ2-1; 7 bases are a match to TRBD1. Germline CDR1 and CDR2: LNHDA and SQIVND (reference sequence). Trimming removed 6 bases from V and 15 bases from J; junction bases left unmatched: 23. The CDR3 has 16 residues. Written as DNA, the CDR3 is TGTGCCAGTAGCAAGAAGGGACAGCTACCCAGCATCGATCGGTTCTTC. Translated, it gives CASSKKGQLPSIDRFF.